Below are 25 T cell receptor beta chains sequenced from a single sample in a study of blood T cells in healthy people across ages. The second PCR ran roughly 7 to 11 cycles with a sample-barcoded 5' primer and J-beta primers. TCRdb re-analysed the 5' RACE reads in MiXCR, keeping a single row per CDR3 protein. This sample has under 700,000 distinct CDR3 sequences, with around 24% found just once. These records were also assigned to another study, of T cells of mothers and their children.

The material sequenced was blood. The source is a boy aged 5-17 years in good health.

The CDR3 DNA reads TGTGCCAGCTTCGGCGGGAGGGCTGTCTACAATGAGCAGTTCTTC. As protein: CASFGGRAVYNEQFF. This chain uses TRBV6-6 with TRBJ2-1, with TRBD2 identical over 9 bases. CDR1 and CDR2 (germline): MNHNY, SVGAGI (reference sequence). The CDR3 runs 15 residues. Trimming cost V 8 bases and J 3 bases; bases outside gene matches: 8.

J is TRBJ2-7 and V is TRBV28; no reliable D call. The CDR3 has 14 residues. The germline V gene has CDR1 MDHEN and CDR2 SYDVKM. V was pared by 3 bases and J by 3 bases, with 12 bases between. CDR3 loop: CASSLGITLYEQYF. DNA for the CDR3: TGTGCCAGCAGTTTGGGGATTACCCTCTACGAGCAGTACTTC.

Notes on this clonotype: At one boundary the junction diverges from the germline segment, which might be a read error. The rearrangement uses TRBV6-1 and TRBJ1-4; TRBD1 aligns across 9 bases. The CDR3 sequence is 16 residues long. CDR1 MNHNS and CDR2 SASEGT come from the germline V gene. The DNA for the CDR3 is TGTGCCAGTCAGGGACAGGGAGTAACCTCTGGGGAAAAACTGCTTTTT. Translating it yields CASQGQGVTSGEKLLF.

This clonotype was observed a handful of times. This chain uses TRBV29-1 with TRBJ2-3, with 8 nucleotides matching TRBD1. CDR3 length: 13 amino acids. Trimming cost V 4 bases and J 2 bases; bases outside gene matches: 2. Germline V gene sequence: CDR1 SQVTM, CDR2 ANQGSEA. CDR3 coding DNA: TGCAGCGTTGGGACAGGGCTCACAGATACGCAGTATTTT. Translation gives CSVGTGLTDTQYF.

The chain uses TRBV7-3 and TRBJ2-1; 10 bases are shared with TRBD2. This CDR3 region has 16 residues. V gave up 5 bases and J gave up 8 bases; unmatched junction bases: 12. Germline-derived CDR1 and CDR2 are SGHTA and FQGTGA. In DNA, the CDR3 is TGTGCCAGCAGCCTTACCGGGACTAGCGTCCTGGATGAGCAGTTCTTC. Its protein is CASSLTGTSVLDEQFF.

The CDR3 DNA sequence: TGTGCCAGCAGTGCCCCGGACAAGCCCAATCAGCCCCAGCATTTT. Translated, it gives CASSAPDKPNQPQHF. This sequence joins TRBV28 and TRBJ1-5; the D gene is possibly TRBD1 (5 bases). CDR3 length equals 15 residues. Germline CDR1 MDHEN, CDR2 SYDVKM. Trimming removed 5 bases at V and 3 bases at J, with 14 bases between.

The table lists this clonotype with a few counts. The rearrangement joins TRBV4-3 to TRBJ2-1; either TRBD1 or TRBD2 may fit D (5 bases each). The germline V gene has CDR1 LGHNA and CDR2 YSLEER. Trimming removed 4 bases from V and 12 bases from J, with 16 bases in between. This CDR3 is built from 13 residues. For the CDR3, the DNA is TGCGCCAGCAGCCCAGGCCTCGGGACCACGCAGTTCTTC. Its translation: CASSPGLGTTQFF.

This clonotype was recorded a few times. The chain couples TRBV2 to TRBJ2-5; tentatively, D is TRBD1 (7 bases). The CDR3 totals 13 residues. Germline V gives CDR1 SNHLY, CDR2 FYNNEI. Trimming stripped 8 bases from V and 5 bases from J, with 15 bases between. CDR3 sequence (DNA): TGTGCCAGCTGGGCAGGGGGGATGGAGACCCAGTACTTC. It encodes CASWAGGMETQYF.

This rearrangement joins TRBV20-1 to TRBJ2-3; D is perhaps TRBD1 (6 bases). The CDR3 has 16 amino acids. Deletions cut 1 base from V and 2 bases from J, with 16 bases between. Germline V gene lookup returns CDR1 DFQATT and CDR2 SNEGSKA (reference sequence). In DNA form, the CDR3 reads TGCAGTGCTAGAGTTGGCCAGGGGCCCCACACAGATACGCAGTATTTT. It yields the protein CSARVGQGPHTDTQYF.

The chain joins TRBV12-3 or TRBV12-4 to TRBJ2-1, with 12 bases aligning to TRBD2. V lost 6 bases to trimming and J lost 7 bases; unmatched junction nucleotides: 4. The length of the CDR3 is 14 residues. CDR3 in amino acids: CASRTSGGPNEQFF. CDR3 DNA: TGTGCCAGCAGAACTAGCGGGGGGCCTAATGAGCAGTTCTTC.

Concerning this clonotype: The junction departs from germline at one end; a sequencing error may be responsible. This rearrangement joins TRBV5-1 to TRBJ2-5; the D is unclear. Looked up from germline, CDR1 is SGHRS and CDR2 is YFSETQ. This CDR3 has 15 residues. CDR3: CASSLGSLGYNEQSF. Here the CDR3 DNA reads TGCGCCAGCAGCTTGGGTAGCCTCGGGTACAATGAGCAGTCCTTC. The full variable domain, in which reference TRBV5-1 and TRBJ2-5 provide the parts outside the CDR3, is KAGVTQTPRYLIKTRGQQVTLSCSPISGHRSVSWYQQTPGQGLQFLFEYFSETQRNKGNFPGRFSGRQFSNSRSEMNVSTLELGDSALYLCASSLGSLGYNEQSFGPGTRLLVL.

A few counts support this clonotype. The CDR3 here is CASSLDPGTGQETQYF. The CDR3 DNA sequence: TGTGCCAGCAGCCTGGACCCTGGGACAGGCCAAGAGACCCAGTACTTC. The chain is built from TRBV7-9 and TRBJ2-5; 8 bases fit TRBD1. The ends lost 5 bases at V and 1 base at J; junction bases unmatched: 9. CDR1 and CDR2 from the germline V gene are SEHNR and FQNEAQ (reference sequence). The CDR3 totals 16 residues.

J is TRBJ2-5 and V is TRBV7-9; D may be TRBD1 or TRBD2 (5 bases each). Per germline, CDR1 SEHNR and CDR2 FQNEAQ (reference sequence). V was shortened by 5 bases and J by 2 bases, with 15 bases between the two germline ends. This CDR3 region has 15 residues. This CDR3 reads CASSQGTTYQETQYF. The CDR3 DNA reads TGTGCCAGCAGCCAAGGGACGACTTATCAAGAGACCCAGTACTTC.

This clonotype was picked up a small number of times. V and J are TRBV6-1 and TRBJ1-2; D is uncertain. Germline values: CDR1 MNHNS, CDR2 SASEGT. The V end lost 1 base, the J end lost 4 bases, and 13 bases lay between the germline ends. The length of the CDR3 is 15 residues. In nucleotides, the CDR3 is TGTGCCAGCAGTGAAGGGGCGGAGGCGGGCTATGGCTACACCTTC. This translates into CASSEGAEAGYGYTF.

The chain couples TRBV20-1 to TRBJ1-5; a possible D gene is TRBD1 (5 bases). This CDR3 region has 14 residues. V was clipped by 1 base and J by 5 bases, with 12 bases between them. Germline V gene data show CDR1 as DFQATT and CDR2 as SNEGSKA (reference sequence). Here the CDR3 reads CSARAAGSYQPQHF. The CDR3 DNA reads as TGCAGTGCTAGAGCGGCAGGGAGTTATCAGCCCCAGCATTTT.

This clonotype occurred once. CDR3 residues: CASSQATREDTQYF. The CDR3 DNA reads TGCGCCAGCAGCCAAGCGACTCGGGAAGATACGCAGTATTTT. V gene TRBV4-1 combines with J gene TRBJ2-3, with D perhaps TRBD2 (5 bases). The CDR3 totals 14 residues. Per germline, CDR1 MGHRA and CDR2 YSYEKL. Trimming removed 1 base at V and 5 bases at J, with 10 bases between.

This sequence joins TRBV7-2 and TRBJ2-5; D assignment may be TRBD1 or TRBD2 (5 bases each). The end of the DNA is better explained by TRBJ2-7, so the J call may be wrong. From germline, CDR1 is SGHTA and CDR2 FQGNSA. This CDR3 comprises 18 residues. The CDR3 nucleotides are TGTGCCAGCAGCTTAGTCCGGGGTATGGGGCAGGACTCCTACGAGCAGTACTTC. Its protein product is CASSLVRGMGQDSYEQYF.

This clonotype was detected only a few times. This chain connects TRBV6-4 to TRBJ2-5; D uncertain. Germline V gene lookup returns CDR1 MRHNA and CDR2 SNTAGT. V lost 10 bases and J 5 bases, leaving 20 bases between the germline ends. CDR3 length: 14 amino acids. CDR3 coding DNA: TGTGCCATCTTGACGCGGTTGGGCCAGGAGACCCAGTACTTC. Protein sequence: CAILTRLGQETQYF.

The CDR3 protein is CASSLFAGGDTQYF. The CDR3 DNA follows: TGCGCCAGCAGCTTGTTCGCGGGGGGAGATACGCAGTATTTT. The chain carries TRBV5-1 and TRBJ2-3; TRBD2 agrees at 8 bases. The CDR3 extends over 14 amino acids. The germline V gene has CDR1 SGHRS and CDR2 YFSETQ. Trimming cost V 1 base and J 5 bases; bases outside gene matches: 3.

The V call is TRBV13, the J call TRBJ2-5; 9 bases align to TRBD2. There are 16 residues in the CDR3. J lost 4 bases, V lost 1 base, and 7 bases had no gene match. Germline assignment: CDR1 PRHDT and CDR2 FYEKMQ (reference sequence). CDR3 in amino acids: CASSLALAGVAETQYF. CDR3 in DNA: TGTGCCAGCAGCTTAGCTTTAGCGGGAGTAGCAGAGACCCAGTACTTC.

The V gene is TRBV20-1, the J gene TRBJ1-1, with 12 bases aligning to TRBD1. Germline V CDR1 and CDR2: DFQATT, SNEGSKA (reference sequence). V lost 5 bases, J lost 4 bases, and 8 bases stayed unmatched. This CDR3 has 15 amino acids. The CDR3 DNA sequence: TGCAGTGCTGGACACCGGGACAGGGGGCTCACTGAAGCTTTCTTT. This codes for CSAGHRDRGLTEAFF.

This clonotype has only a few counts. This chain links TRBV28 with TRBJ1-2; 7 bases map to TRBD1. V trimming: 7 bases; J trimming: 4 bases; junction bases outside the gene matches: 6. The CDR3 is 13 amino acids. Germline V gives CDR1 MDHEN, CDR2 SYDVKM. CDR3 sequence (DNA): TGTGCCAGCACCAACTCAGGGGGCTATGGCTACACCTTC. It encodes CASTNSGGYGYTF.

This chain links TRBV6-2 or TRBV6-3 with TRBJ2-5; weak D call: TRBD1 (6 bases). CDR3 length equals 13 residues. Trimming removed 4 bases at V and 7 bases at J, with 13 bases between. In germline, CDR1 is MNHEY, CDR2 SVGEGT. The CDR3, as DNA: TGTGCCAGCAGTTCCCTGACAGGTGGGACCCAGTACTTC. Its translation is CASSSLTGGTQYF.

This clonotype showed up just a few times. The V gene is TRBV2, the J gene TRBJ1-4; unclear D gene. Trimming took off 7 bases at V and 7 bases at J, with 19 bases between the two ends. Germline V gene data show CDR1 as SNHLY and CDR2 as FYNNEI. This CDR3 is built from 15 residues. The CDR3 DNA sequence: TGTGCCAGCACCATTCTAACGTCGGGAGCTGAAAAACTGTTTTTT. Its protein product is CASTILTSGAEKLFF. The whole variable domain, filled in from reference TRBV2 and TRBJ1-4, reads EPEVTQTPSHQVTQMGQEVILRCVPISNHLYFYWYRQILGQKVEFLVSFYNNEISEKSEIFDDQFSVERPDGSNFTLKIRSTKLEDSAMYFCASTILTSGAEKLFFGSGTQLSVL.

This chain connects TRBV28 to TRBJ2-3, with D uncertain. This CDR3 is 14 amino acids long. The germline V gene has CDR1 MDHEN and CDR2 SYDVKM. Trimming stripped 3 bases from V and 2 bases from J, with 9 bases between. Here the CDR3 reads CASSLESLTDTQYF. The DNA for the CDR3 is TGTGCCAGCAGTTTGGAGTCCCTCACAGATACGCAGTATTTT.